This T cell receptor (beta chain) emerged from a study of cytomegalovirus exposure and HLA in healthy donors. About the research overall: Earlier, 117 million unique TCR beta sequences were recovered from some 200 million T cells by an analysis.

Each donor's status was that of a healthy bone marrow donor. The PCR employed 60 Vbeta primers together with 13 Jbeta primers. Clones were read by immunoSEQ multiplex PCR, and TCRdb kept only the in-frame ones, dropping some. Seen here are over 80,000 clones, roughly 73% observed once, and the top ten hold over 3%. The CDR3 is 14 residues long. V gave up 3 bases and J gave up 4 bases, with 13 bases separating them. Germline values: CDR1 SNHLY, CDR2 FYNNEI. Broader study findings: A later analysis found that most CMV-associated TCR beta chains appeared HLA-restricted. In a later analysis, a missense DCLRE1C variant was linked to TCR beta V- and J-gene trimming.

The table lists this clone with a few counts. The antigen remains undetermined. The specimen sequenced was PBMCs. V is TRBV2 and J is TRBJ2-7; a possible D gene is TRBD1 (5 bases). This TCR was sampled from a man in his forties in good health and CMV-seronegative. The CDR3 sequence: CASSDQGLRYEQYF. CDR3 bases: TGTGCCAGCAGTGATCAGGGTCTCAGGTACGAGCAGTACTTC.